The source of this T cell receptor (beta chain) is a study of cytomegalovirus exposure and HLA in healthy donors. General study points: There were three CMV-associated chains whose specificity for CMV antigens was confirmed in vitro. The dataset shows that most TCR sequences were rare, while some public TCRs occurred in many donors. A missense variant in DCLRE1C was later tied to TCR beta V- and J-gene trimming.

In the PCR, 60 Vbeta and 13 Jbeta primers were used. Sequencing was performed with immunoSEQ multiplex PCR; in TCRdb, only in-frame clones are kept and a portion is missing. The sample lists approximately 150,000 clones, under 85% occurring once. Concerning this clone itself: What it recognizes is unknown.

This CDR3 has 13 amino acids. V gave up 3 bases and J gave up 2 bases, with 5 bases separating them. The V gene's germline CDR1 is MRHNA and CDR2 SNTAGT. The receptor comes from a woman under 30 in good health and CMV-seropositive. The sample was PBMCs. This sequence joins TRBV6-4 and TRBJ1-5; no clear D gene. The chain's CDR3 is CASSEAGNQPQHF. Written as DNA, the CDR3 is TGTGCCAGCAGTGAGGCAGGCAATCAGCCCCAGCATTTT.